Reported below is one T cell receptor (beta chain). This sample was included in a study of blood T cell repertoires in COVID-19. About the study: T cells, B-cell-depleted T cells, or PBMCs provided the cDNA or gDNA that served as material.

The CDR3 length is 17 residues. CDR1 is SGHRS, CDR2 YFSETQ, per germline. V lost 4 bases and J 2 bases, leaving 22 bases between the germline ends. Cohorts were determined from participant-reported clinical history. Generated by immunoSEQ multiplex PCR, the TCRdb table keeps only in-frame clones and is missing some. The sample has hundreds of thousands of clones, around 87% seen once. This clonotype was obtained from a man in his forties or fifties in a cohort exposed to, infected with or recovered from COVID-19 (not recorded which). Sequencing was performed on PBMCs or T cells enriched from blood (not recorded which). The J gene is TRBJ2-7, the V gene TRBV5-1, with D maybe TRBD1 (7 bases). The CDR3 coding sequence is TGCGCCAGCAGCCGGGGGACAGTTACAGGCAAGGCCTACGAGCAGTACTTC. The encoded protein is CASSRGTVTGKAYEQYF.